This T cell receptor beta chain was identified during a study of blood T cell repertoires in COVID-19. Germline values: CDR1 MGHRA, CDR2 YSYEKL. J gave up 6 bases and V 7 bases, and 2 bases lay outside the gene matches. The CDR3 extends over 12 amino acids. In the original processing: Cell counts per sample came from amplifying reference gene primers. Method: immunoSEQ multiplex PCR; TCRdb's copy keeps in-frame clones and lacks some. V and J calls and clone size are copied from that table; D and trimming were computed from the DNA. The sample includes under 200,000 clones, about 85% of them seen just once. This clone was seen a few times.

The chain has TRBV4-1 and TRBJ1-2, with 10 bases matching TRBD1. Sequenced material: peripheral blood. This sequence originates from a woman in her 70s with COVID-19, enrolled during active disease. Here the CDR3 DNA reads TGCGCCAGCACAGGGACAGGGGATGGCTACACCTTC. Translation: CASTGTGDGYTF.